The entry below describes one TCR beta chain. Its antigen is undetermined. This specimen belongs to a study of shared clonotypes between healthy human individuals. Study conclusions and caveats: Clonotype sharing levels among donors were expected to vary with sequencing depth. Among a few donors, roughly 5% of naive CD4 clonotypes were found in common.

The CDR3 is 14 amino acids. CDR1 and CDR2 from the germline V gene are SGHTA and FQGNSA. J gave up 8 bases and V 4 bases, and 6 bases lay outside the gene matches. Study processing details: ImmunoSEQ gave junction-only sequences without quality scores, so filtering differed. The protocol was immunoSEQ multiplex PCR, while the TCRdb copy is restricted to in-frame clones and leaves out a portion. V and J calls and clone size are as listed in that table; D and trimming were resolved from the DNA. The sample carries some 1.5 million clones, about 96% recorded once. A CD45RA+ naive subset and a CD45RA-negative memory subset were split from CD4+ cells.

The receptor's source is a man aged 30 to 45 in good health. The sample taken for sequencing was naive CD4+ T cells sorted from blood. Regarding subset: CD45RA+ positively selected. This rearrangement joins TRBV7-2 to TRBJ2-1; 9 nucleotides align to TRBD1. In nucleotides, the CDR3 is TGTGCCAGCAGCTCCCCGACAGGGGGATATGAGCAGTTCTTC. Protein sequence: CASSSPTGGYEQFF.